The rows below give T cell receptor beta chains drawn from one sample of a study of T cell clonotyping in hematopoietic cell transplantation. Measured with immunoSEQ multiplex PCR; TCRdb has only the in-frame clones, and not every one. The sample contains approximately 22,000 clones, 85% to 90% of which appear only once. The sample in question was peripheral blood mononuclear cells, obtained before stem cell transplant. These receptors originate from a man younger than 30 with biphenotypic leukemia. Some clones in this sample may be carry-over from other donors' samples. The CDR3 runs from the conserved cysteine through the conserved F or W. The D gene is left open where the match is weak. Only part of the rows carry a size: once, few, many, or a class if the clone is expanded.

clone_size	v_call	j_call	d_call	cdr3_nt	cdr3_aa
once	TRBV6-5	TRBJ1-2	.	TGTGCCAGCAGTTACGAAACGGACTATGGCTACACCTTC	CASSYETDYGYTF
.	TRBV6-5	TRBJ2-7	TRBD2	TGTGCCATCAGAATCAGCGGGAGCCTCTACGAGCAGTACTTC	CAIRISGSLYEQYF
.	TRBV7-3	TRBJ2-7	.	TGTGCCAGCAGCCCCGGGACTGGGTCCTACGAGCAGTACTTC	CASSPGTGSYEQYF
few	TRBV30	TRBJ2-5	.	TGTGCCTGGAGTCCTAGCGAGAGACGGACCCAGTACTTC	CAWSPSERRTQYF
once	TRBV5-6	TRBJ1-5	.	TGTGCCAGCAGCTTGGATGGGGCAGACAATCAGCCCCAGCATTTT	CASSLDGADNQPQHF
.	TRBV5-1	TRBJ2-1	TRBD2	TGCGCCAGCAGCGCATTAGCGGGAAGCTCCTACAATGAGCAGTTCTTC	CASSALAGSSYNEQFF
.	TRBV19	TRBJ2-1	.	TGTGCCAGTAGTCTCCCTCGGGGTTTTGGGAAGCAGTTCTTC	CASSLPRGFGKQFF
.	TRBV4-1	TRBJ1-3	.	TGCGCCAGCAGCCAAGAGAACTCTGGAAACACCATATATTTT	CASSQENSGNTIYF
.	TRBV29-1	TRBJ2-1	.	TGCAGCGTTGAGGACCTGGGGGCGGCAGGGCCCTACAATGAGCAGTTCTTC	CSVEDLGAAGPYNEQFF
.	TRBV19	TRBJ1-5	TRBD1	TGTGCCAGCGGACAGGGCGTAGGTCAGCCCCAGCATTTT	CASGQGVGQPQHF
.	TRBV5-6	TRBJ1-2	.	TGTGCCAGCAGTCTTGACAGTAGCGCCCGAAGCTACACCTTC	CASSLDSSARSYTF
.	TRBV6-5	TRBJ2-7	TRBD1	TGTGCCAGCAGCCCGGGACAGCAATACGAGCAGTACTTC	CASSPGQQYEQYF
.	TRBV18	TRBJ2-7	TRBD1	TGTGCCAGCTCACCTTCGACAGGGGAGGTTACCTACGAGCAGTACTTC	CASSPSTGEVTYEQYF
once	TRBV10-3	TRBJ1-2	.	TGTGCCACCGAGACCGGGACTAAAAAAGGGGCCTATGGCTACACCTTC	CATETGTKKGAYGYTF
.	TRBV4-3	TRBJ2-7	.	TGCGCCAGCAGCCAAGACCCCGGGGCGTCTGGGACCTACGAGCAGTACTTC	CASSQDPGASGTYEQYF
.	TRBV11-2	TRBJ2-7	.	TGTGCCAGCAGCTTAGGTATGCGTACTGAGTACGAGCAGTACTTC	CASSLGMRTEYEQYF
.	TRBV5-6	TRBJ1-1	.	TGTGCCAGCAGCTTCGAGGGAGGGTCACACACTGAAGCTTTCTTT	CASSFEGGSHTEAFF
once	TRBV4-1	TRBJ1-5	.	TGCGCCAGCAGCCAAATCCAAAATAGCAATCAGCCCCAGCATTTT	CASSQIQNSNQPQHF
.	TRBV11-2	TRBJ1-1	.	TGTGCCAGCAGCCGGGGAGGGTTGTGGGACACTGAAGCTTTCTTT	CASSRGGLWDTEAFF
.	TRBV11-2	TRBJ1-5	.	TGTGCCAGCAGCTTCGGGGGGGCCGGCAATCAGCCCCAGCATTTT	CASSFGGAGNQPQHF
.	TRBV6-5	TRBJ2-7	.	TGTGCCAGCAGTTACGAGGCAGGCTCCTACGAGCAGTACTTC	CASSYEAGSYEQYF
.	TRBV7-6	TRBJ1-6	TRBD1	TGTGCCAGCAGCCGAGGACAGGGGGTAGAACCCCTCCACTTT	CASSRGQGVEPLHF
few	TRBV25-1	TRBJ1-3	.	TGTGCCAGCAGTGAAGCTGGGGGTGGAAACACCATATATTTT	CASSEAGGGNTIYF
.	TRBV10-3	TRBJ1-1	.	TGTGCCATCCGTCTTAACCGCGACACTGAAGCTTTCTTT	CAIRLNRDTEAFF
.	TRBV10-1	TRBJ2-3	.	TGCGCCAGCAGTGAGTCAGGGGTTACAGCAGATACGCAGTATTTT	CASSESGVTADTQYF
.	TRBV11-3	TRBJ1-1	.	TGTGCCAGCAGCTCCGCTGGGGGAGTTGAAGCTTTCTTT	CASSSAGGVEAFF
.	TRBV6-5	TRBJ1-2	.	TGTGCCAGCAGTTTAGAGGGGTATGGCTACACCTTC	CASSLEGYGYTF
.	TRBV4-1	TRBJ1-5	TRBD1	TGCGCCAGCAGCCAAGGAAGGGGGCGCAATCAGCCCCAGCATTTT	CASSQGRGRNQPQHF
.	TRBV5-6	TRBJ2-7	.	TGTGCCAGCAGCTTCACGGGGACGGTATACGAGCAGTACTTC	CASSFTGTVYEQYF